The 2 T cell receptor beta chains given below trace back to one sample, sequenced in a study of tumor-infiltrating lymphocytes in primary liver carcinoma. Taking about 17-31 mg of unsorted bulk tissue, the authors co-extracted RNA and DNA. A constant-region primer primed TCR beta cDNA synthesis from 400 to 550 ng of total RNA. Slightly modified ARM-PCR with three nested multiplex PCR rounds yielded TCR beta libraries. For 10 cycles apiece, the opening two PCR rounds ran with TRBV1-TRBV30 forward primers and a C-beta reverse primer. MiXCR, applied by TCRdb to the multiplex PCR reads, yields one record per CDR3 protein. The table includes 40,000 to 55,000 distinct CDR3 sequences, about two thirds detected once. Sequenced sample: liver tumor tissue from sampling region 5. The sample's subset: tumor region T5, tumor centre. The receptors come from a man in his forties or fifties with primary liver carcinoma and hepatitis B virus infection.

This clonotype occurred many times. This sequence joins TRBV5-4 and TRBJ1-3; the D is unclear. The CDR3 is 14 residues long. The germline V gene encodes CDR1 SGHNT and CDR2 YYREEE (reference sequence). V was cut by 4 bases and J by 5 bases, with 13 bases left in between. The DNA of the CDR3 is TGTGCCAGCAGCCCTGACCCTGACAGAAACACCATATATTTT. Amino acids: CASSPDPDRNTIYF. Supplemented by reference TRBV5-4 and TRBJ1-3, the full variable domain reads ETGVTQSPTHLIKTRGQQVTLRCSSQSGHNTVSWYQQALGQGPQFIFQYYREEENGRGNFPPRFSGLQFPNYSSELNVNALELDDSALYLCASSPDPDRNTIYFGEGSWLTVV.

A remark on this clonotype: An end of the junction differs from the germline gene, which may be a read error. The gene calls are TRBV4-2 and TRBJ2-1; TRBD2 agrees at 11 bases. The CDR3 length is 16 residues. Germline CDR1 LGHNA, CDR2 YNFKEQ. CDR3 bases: TGTGCCATCAGCCCGACTAGCGGGGTCTCACACAATGTGGAGTTCTTC. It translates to CAISPTSGVSHNVEFF.